Following are 25 T cell receptor beta chains from one sample sequenced in a study of T-cell reconstitution after alpha-beta-depleted transplantation in children. The TCRbeta library was prepared with unique molecular identifiers. In TCRdb, the PCR reads were re-called with MiXCR into one record per CDR3 protein. The sample has 90,000 to 100,000 distinct CDR3 sequences; less than 25% are singletons. This specimen was PBMCs, taken before TCRalphabeta/CD19-depleted stem cell transplant. These receptors all come from a boy aged 2 to 10 with acute lymphoblastic leukemia, due to receive a stem cell transplant.

The chain has TRBV9 and TRBJ2-6; a possible D gene is TRBD2 (5 bases). In germline, CDR1 is SGDLS, CDR2 YYNGEE. This CDR3 is 19 amino acids long. V was cut by 2 bases and J by 0 bases, with 18 bases left in between. The CDR3 sequence is CASSVSRALLGSGANVLTF. The CDR3 DNA is TGTGCCAGCAGCGTCTCAAGGGCCCTACTAGGCTCTGGGGCCAACGTCCTGACTTTC.

This clonotype was observed a few times. The V gene is TRBV28, the J gene TRBJ1-2; D perhaps matches TRBD1 (5 bases). Trimming pared 6 bases from V and 4 bases from J, leaving 15 bases between. The CDR3 covers 14 residues. In germline, CDR1 is MDHEN, CDR2 SYDVKM. Here the CDR3 reads CASSFVGTAYGYTF. The CDR3 DNA sequence: TGTGCCAGCAGCTTTGTTGGGACGGCCTATGGCTACACCTTC.

The genes are TRBV20-1 and TRBJ2-4, with D uncertain. The V gene lost 3 bases and the J gene lost 5 bases, with 11 bases spanning the gap. The CDR3 has 13 residues. Per germline, CDR1 DFQATT and CDR2 SNEGSKA (reference sequence). The CDR3 here is CSARAGSENIQYF. The CDR3 DNA sequence: TGCAGTGCTAGGGCAGGCTCAGAAAACATTCAGTACTTC.

This chain uses TRBV12-3 or TRBV12-4 with TRBJ1-2; D unclear. The V and J ends lost 1 base and 4 bases respectively, with 22 bases between them. The CDR3 sequence is 18 residues long. The CDR3 loop is CASSLDMDRTWGIYGYTF. The CDR3 coding sequence is TGTGCCAGCAGTTTAGACATGGACCGAACGTGGGGAATCTATGGCTACACCTTC.

The sample holds a few counts of this clonotype. This chain's CDR3 is CSASRAEGSDTQYF. CDR3 bases: TGCAGTGCAAGCAGGGCGGAGGGGTCGGATACGCAGTATTTT. The V gene is TRBV20-1, the J gene TRBJ2-3; TRBD2 might be the D (6 bases). V lost 6 bases to trimming and J lost 6 bases, with 19 bases between them. This CDR3 has 14 residues. The germline V gene has CDR1 DFQATT and CDR2 SNEGSKA (reference sequence).

This clonotype occurred a few times. The chain recombines TRBV6-1 with TRBJ2-7; 13 bases match TRBD2. The V segment lost 6 bases and the J segment 4 bases; nucleotides outside the gene matches: 15. The CDR3 extends over 18 amino acids. Germline V gene data show CDR1 as MNHNS and CDR2 as SASEGT. DNA for the CDR3: TGTGCCAGCAGCGACACTAGCGGGAGGGGTTTGAGGAGATACGAGCAGTACTTC. Protein product: CASSDTSGRGLRRYEQYF.

This clonotype has a handful of counts. The chain uses TRBV10-3 and TRBJ2-2; D possibly matches TRBD1 or TRBD2 (7 bases each). The germline gives CDR1 ENHRY, CDR2 SYGVKD. Between the trimmed V and J ends, which lost 6 bases and 3 bases, there was a span of 14 bases. The CDR3 sequence is 15 residues long. The CDR3 spells CAIRGGTEDTGELFF. CDR3 coding DNA: TGTGCCATCAGGGGGGGGACAGAGGACACCGGGGAGCTGTTTTTT.

The CDR3 coding sequence is TGTGCCAGCAGCTTAGTGGGAAACACTGAAGCTTTCTTT. Protein: CASSLVGNTEAFF. The chain is built from TRBV7-9 and TRBJ1-1, with D hard to call. V was trimmed by 1 base and J by 2 bases, leaving 5 bases between them. Germline CDR1 SEHNR, CDR2 FQNEAQ (reference sequence). There are 13 residues in the CDR3.

The sample holds many counts of this clonotype. CDR3 residues: CATSETGANQPQHF. In nucleotides, the CDR3 is TGTGCCACCAGTGAGACTGGGGCTAATCAGCCCCAGCATTTT. V and J are TRBV24-1 and TRBJ1-5; perhaps TRBD1 as D (5 bases). This CDR3 is built from 14 residues. V was clipped by 4 bases and J by 4 bases, with 10 bases between them. Per germline, CDR1 KGHDR and CDR2 SFDVKD.

The rearrangement joins TRBV11-2 to TRBJ2-5; D gene unclear. This CDR3 is 13 amino acids long. Germline V gene data show CDR1 as SGHAT and CDR2 as FQNNGV. V gave up 4 bases and J gave up 4 bases, with 10 bases separating them. In nucleotides, the CDR3 is TGTGCCAGCAGCTCCGCGACGGGAGAGACCCAGTACTTC. The encoded protein is CASSSATGETQYF.

The genes are TRBV18 and TRBJ2-3, with TRBD2 as a possible D gene (6 bases). Trimming took off 2 bases at V and 1 base at J, with 10 bases between the two ends. The CDR3 runs to 15 residues. CDR1 and CDR2 (germline): KGHSH, LQKENI. This chain's CDR3 is CASSPSSSGTDTQYF. The CDR3 nucleotides read TGTGCCAGCTCACCATCTTCTAGCGGCACAGATACGCAGTATTTT.

This clonotype showed up just a few times. This rearrangement joins TRBV28 to TRBJ2-7, with D maybe TRBD1 (6 bases). The CDR3 extends over 15 amino acids. Germline-derived CDR1 and CDR2 are MDHEN and SYDVKM. Trimming took 5 bases from V and 7 from J, leaving 21 bases between them. The CDR3 loop reads CASSNRVGSPWEQYF. CDR3 sequence (DNA): TGTGCCAGCAGTAACAGGGTAGGATCTCCGTGGGAGCAGTACTTC.

This clonotype has more than one count but fewer than ten. This chain links TRBV5-5 with TRBJ1-5; no clear D gene. The CDR3 spans 15 residues. Trimming took off 4 bases at V and 3 bases at J, with 14 bases between the two ends. The germline V gene has CDR1 SGHKS and CDR2 YYEKEE (reference sequence). CDR3: CASSPGDHLNQPQHF. In DNA form, the CDR3 reads TGTGCCAGCAGCCCGGGTGACCACCTCAATCAGCCCCAGCATTTT. Filled out from reference TRBV5-5 and TRBJ1-5, the complete variable domain reads DAGVTQSPTHLIKTRGQQVTLRCSPISGHKSVSWYQQVLGQGPQFIFQYYEKEERGRGNFPDRFSARQFPNYSSELNVNALLLGDSALYLCASSPGDHLNQPQHFGDGTRLSIL.

This chain uses TRBV18 with TRBJ2-5, with D unresolved. With 5 bases removed from V and 0 bases from J, the gap between germline ends came to 19 bases. CDR3 length: 17 residues. Germline values: CDR1 KGHSH, CDR2 LQKENI. In DNA, the CDR3 is TGTGCCAGCTCAGCTCCTTTTCGACGGAGCCACCAAGAGACCCAGTACTTC. This codes for CASSAPFRRSHQETQYF. Based on the CDR3 plus reference TRBV18 and TRBJ2-5, the full variable domain is NAGVMQNPRHLVRRRGQEARLRCSPMKGHSHVYWYRQLPEEGLKFMVYLQKENIIDESGMPKERFSAEFPKEGPSILRIQQVVRGDSAAYFCASSAPFRRSHQETQYFGPGTRLLVL.

J is TRBJ2-7 and V is TRBV12-3 or TRBV12-4, with 7 bases lining up with TRBD1. This CDR3 region has 14 residues. V gave up 6 bases and J gave up 6 bases; unmatched junction bases: 11. The DNA for the CDR3 is TGTGCCAGCAGCCCAGGACAGGCTAGGGGCGAGCAGTACTTC. It encodes CASSPGQARGEQYF.

The chain is built from TRBV5-1 and TRBJ2-2; perhaps TRBD1 as D (6 bases). The germline V gene has CDR1 SGHRS and CDR2 YFSETQ. The CDR3 length is 16 residues. V lost 0 bases, J lost 0 bases, and 9 bases lay in between. The CDR3 reads CASSLGNRANTGELFF. The DNA for the CDR3 is TGCGCCAGCAGCTTGGGTAACAGGGCGAACACCGGGGAGCTGTTTTTT.

This clonotype appeared a few times. The V call is TRBV28, the J call TRBJ2-1; D perhaps matches TRBD2 (6 bases). CDR3 size: 17 residues. Trimming took 7 bases from V and 4 from J, leaving 23 bases between them. Germline assignment: CDR1 MDHEN and CDR2 SYDVKM. The CDR3: CASTEEGSGGAYNEQFF. CDR3 bases: TGTGCCAGCACCGAAGAAGGTAGCGGAGGGGCTTACAATGAGCAGTTCTTC.

The chain recombines TRBV11-2 with TRBJ2-1; TRBD1 aligns across 7 bases. V shed 1 base, J shed 7 bases, and the junction held 10 bases outside the gene matches. The germline V gene has CDR1 SGHAT and CDR2 FQNNGV. The CDR3 is 16 amino acids. CDR3 sequence: CASSLGVGTAPNEQFF. The CDR3 DNA reads as TGTGCCAGCAGCTTAGGGGTCGGGACAGCGCCAAATGAGCAGTTCTTC. The variable domain in full, completed from reference TRBV11-2 and TRBJ2-1, reads EAGVAQSPRYKIIEKRQSVAFWCNPISGHATLYWYQQILGQGPKLLIQFQNNGVVDDSQLPKDRFSAERLKGVDSTLKIQPAKLEDSAVYLCASSLGVGTAPNEQFFGPGTRLTVL.

This chain links TRBV28 with TRBJ2-7; D unresolved. The V and J ends lost 5 bases and 5 bases respectively, with 16 bases between them. The germline V gene encodes CDR1 MDHEN and CDR2 SYDVKM. The CDR3 covers 14 residues. As DNA, the CDR3 is TGTGCCAGCAGTCCCCCGTCCAGGCTGAACGAGCAGTACTTC. It translates to CASSPPSRLNEQYF.

CDR3 DNA sequence: TGCGCCAGCAGTTCCCTCGCAGGGGCTGGGTATGGCTACACCTTC. Amino acids: CASSSLAGAGYGYTF. V usage is TRBV5-1 and J usage is TRBJ1-2, with a tentative D call TRBD1 (6 bases). The CDR3 length is 15 residues. V was shortened by 5 bases and J by 5 bases, with 19 bases between the two germline ends. Looked up from germline, CDR1 is SGHRS and CDR2 is YFSETQ.

A few counts support this clonotype. The chain recombines TRBV28 with TRBJ2-3; the D gene is possibly TRBD2 (6 bases). The CDR3 spans 19 residues. Trimming pared 7 bases from V and 4 bases from J, leaving 30 bases between. Germline-derived CDR1 and CDR2 are MDHEN and SYDVKM. Here the CDR3 reads CASNHQGRGVGLPADTQYF. DNA of the CDR3: TGTGCCAGCAACCACCAGGGAAGAGGAGTGGGACTCCCAGCAGATACGCAGTATTTT.

There are a few counts of this clonotype. V is TRBV4-1 and J is TRBJ2-3, with D perhaps matching TRBD1 or TRBD2 (5 bases each). This CDR3 comprises 14 residues. Trimming pared 2 bases from V and 5 bases from J, leaving 11 bases between. The V gene's germline CDR1 is MGHRA and CDR2 YSYEKL. The CDR3 DNA reads TGCGCCAGCAGCCAACCCGGGGCGGGAGATACGCAGTATTTT. This sequence encodes CASSQPGAGDTQYF.

This clonotype appeared a few times. This chain joins TRBV7-8 and TRBJ2-7; 9 bases map to TRBD1. The CDR3 has 14 amino acids. Germline CDR1 is SGHVS and CDR2 is FQNEAQ. The trim removed 5 bases at V and 5 bases at J, leaving 7 bases unmatched. CDR3 DNA sequence: TGTGCCAGCAGCCCTGACAGGGGGGTCAACGAGCAGTACTTC. Its protein product is CASSPDRGVNEQYF.

This clonotype was counted between two and nine times. The V and J genes are TRBV7-9 and TRBJ2-1; 8 bases are shared with TRBD2. Germline CDR1 SEHNR, CDR2 FQNEAQ (reference sequence). The J segment lost 6 bases and the V segment lost 4 bases, leaving 5 bases of the junction unmatched. The CDR3 is 14 amino acids. The CDR3 sequence: CASSSGGTSNEQFF. DNA for the CDR3: TGTGCCAGCAGCTCGGGGGGGACTAGCAATGAGCAGTTCTTC. Complete variable domain (other parts from reference TRBV7-9 and TRBJ2-1): DTGVSQNPRHKITKRGQNVTFRCDPISEHNRLYWYRQTLGQGPEFLTYFQNEAQLEKSRLLSDRFSAERPKGSFSTLEIQRTEQGDSAMYLCASSSGGTSNEQFFGPGTRLTVL.

The chain has TRBV11-3 and TRBJ2-1; 7 nucleotides align to TRBD2. The CDR3 length is 15 residues. The germline V gene has CDR1 SGHNT and CDR2 YENEEA. The junction had 8 bases not matched to a gene; V was cut back by 1 base and J by 8 bases. The CDR3 loop reads CASSLGGRARDEQFF. In DNA form, the CDR3 reads TGTGCCAGCAGCTTAGGCGGGAGAGCTCGCGATGAGCAGTTCTTC.